This T cell receptor (beta chain) originates from a study of technical replicates of blood from a few donors. The data were produced by immunoSEQ multiplex PCR, yet TCRdb's version contains in-frame clones alone and is incomplete. Counted here are fewer than 100,000 clones, 70% to 90% occurring once; the ten biggest clones make up approximately 0.42%. Input material: T cells isolated from PBMCs. This TCR was recovered from a human donor in good health.

CDR3 sequence: CASSFLWRDTYEQYF. The DNA for the CDR3 is TGTGCCAGCAGTTTTTTGTGGCGTGACACCTACGAGCAGTACTTC. This rearrangement joins TRBV28 to TRBJ2-7; D gene ambiguous. Germline V gene data show CDR1 as MDHEN and CDR2 as SYDVKM. The CDR3 loop spans 15 amino acids. Between the trimmed V and J ends, which lost 3 bases and 2 bases, there was a span of 14 bases. The full variable domain, in which reference TRBV28 and TRBJ2-7 provide the parts outside the CDR3, is DVKVTQSSRYLVKRTGEKVFLECVQDMDHENMFWYRQDPGLGLRLIYFSYDVKMKEKGDIPEGYSVSREKKERFSLILESASTNQTSMYLCASSFLWRDTYEQYFGPGTRLTVT.